Presented here are 15 T cell receptor beta chains from one specimen sequenced in a study of cytomegalovirus exposure and HLA in healthy donors. The PCR made use of 60 Vbeta and 13 Jbeta primers. TCRdb's copy holds only in-frame clones and misses some; the assay was immunoSEQ multiplex PCR. The sample has around 120,000 clones, about 75% seen once. Sequencing was done on a sample of PBMCs. These receptors all come from a man aged 55-75 years in good health and CMV-seropositive.

The chain carries TRBV10-3 and TRBJ1-6, with 7 bases fitting TRBD1. Germline V CDR1 and CDR2: ENHRY, SYGVKD. The CDR3 spans 14 residues. V lost 6 bases to trimming and J lost 6 bases; unmatched junction nucleotides: 5. CDR3 in DNA: TGTGCCATCAGCGGGGGACAGATTAATTCACCCCTCCACTTT. This encodes CAISGGQINSPLHF.

J is TRBJ1-2 and V is TRBV4-1; 8 nucleotides align to TRBD1. V was clipped by 4 bases and J by 6 bases; unmatched bases: 7. CDR3 length equals 14 residues. CDR1 is MGHRA, CDR2 YSYEKL, per germline. The CDR3 spells CASSLRTGTHGYTF. The CDR3 coding sequence is TGCGCCAGCAGCCTGCGGACAGGGACCCATGGCTACACCTTC.

The V and J genes are TRBV5-1 and TRBJ1-1; 8 bases line up with TRBD1. Looked up from germline, CDR1 is SGHRS and CDR2 is YFSETQ. CDR3 length equals 14 residues. V was pared by 0 bases and J by 6 bases, with 4 bases of the junction left unmatched. The CDR3 here is CASSLGTGSPEAFF. CDR3 DNA sequence: TGCGCCAGCAGCTTGGGGACAGGGTCCCCTGAAGCTTTCTTT. Combining the CDR3 with reference TRBV5-1 and TRBJ1-1 gives the whole variable domain KAGVTQTPRYLIKTRGQQVTLSCSPISGHRSVSWYQQTPGQGLQFLFEYFSETQRNKGNFPGRFSGRQFSNSRSEMNVSTLELGDSALYLCASSLGTGSPEAFFGQGTRLTVV.

The V and J genes are TRBV4-1 and TRBJ1-2, with D hard to call. The CDR3 runs 15 residues. With 1 base removed from V and 6 bases from J, the gap between germline ends came to 15 bases. The germline V gene has CDR1 MGHRA and CDR2 YSYEKL. The CDR3 spells CASSQAGRERDGYTF. Written as DNA, the CDR3 is TGCGCCAGCAGCCAAGCAGGTCGGGAGCGAGATGGCTACACCTTC.

V and J are TRBV7-6 and TRBJ2-1, with 13 bases that match TRBD2. CDR1 is SGHVS, CDR2 FNYEAQ, per germline. The V and J ends lost 5 bases and 7 bases, in that order; junction bases with no gene match: 5. The CDR3 sequence is 15 residues long. This CDR3 is CASSTSGRDANEQFF. DNA of the CDR3: TGTGCCAGCAGCACTAGCGGGAGGGACGCGAATGAGCAGTTCTTC.

The chain employs TRBV28 and TRBJ1-2, with 10 positions matching TRBD1. With V trimmed by 7 bases and J by 4 bases, 6 bases remained unmatched. The CDR3 contains 14 residues. CDR1 is MDHEN, CDR2 SYDVKM, per germline. The CDR3 region is CASTWGQGTYGYTF. CDR3 bases: TGTGCCAGCACTTGGGGACAGGGGACCTATGGCTACACCTTC.

This clone was counted a few times. The CDR3 nucleotides read TGCGCCAGCAGCTTGGCCATACGAGGAGGCACTGAAGCTTTCTTT. It encodes CASSLAIRGGTEAFF. V and J are TRBV5-1 and TRBJ1-1, with unresolved D. This CDR3 is built from 15 residues. Trimming cost V 0 bases and J 4 bases, with 13 bases left between them. The germline V gene has CDR1 SGHRS and CDR2 YFSETQ.

The rearrangement joins TRBV28 to TRBJ2-3; TRBD1 matches 10 bases. CDR3 size: 18 residues. The germline gives CDR1 MDHEN, CDR2 SYDVKM. With V trimmed by 2 bases and J by 3 bases, 11 bases remained unmatched. CDR3 amino acids: CASSLAGTGVFLTDTQYF. The CDR3 DNA follows: TGTGCCAGCAGTTTAGCCGGGACAGGGGTTTTTTTAACAGATACGCAGTATTTT.

The chain joins TRBV28 to TRBJ1-1, with D hard to call. Germline CDR1 is MDHEN and CDR2 is SYDVKM. This CDR3 spans 14 amino acids. Trimming pared 7 bases from V and 0 bases from J, leaving 12 bases between. In DNA form, the CDR3 reads TGTGCCAGCACCCTATTTCTTATGAACACTGAAGCTTTCTTT. Translation gives CASTLFLMNTEAFF. Filled out from reference TRBV28 and TRBJ1-1, the complete variable domain reads DVKVTQSSRYLVKRTGEKVFLECVQDMDHENMFWYRQDPGLGLRLIYFSYDVKMKEKGDIPEGYSVSREKKERFSLILESASTNQTSMYLCASTLFLMNTEAFFGQGTRLTVV.

The chain joins TRBV6-5 to TRBJ1-1, with TRBD1 matching 8 bases. CDR3 length: 14 residues. Germline loops: CDR1 MNHEY, CDR2 SVGAGI. V shed 6 bases and J 5 bases; nucleotides not matched to a gene: 8. CDR3 region: CASRTQGAGTEAFF. Here the CDR3 DNA reads TGTGCCAGCAGGACCCAGGGGGCTGGAACTGAAGCTTTCTTT.

J is TRBJ1-2 and V is TRBV29-1; D is unresolved. Per the germline V gene, CDR1 is SQVTM and CDR2 is ANQGSEA. The CDR3 sequence is 13 residues long. The germline V and J ends were trimmed by 5 bases and 2 bases, with 12 bases remaining between them. This CDR3 is CSVRLARNYGYTF. The CDR3 DNA is TGCAGCGTTCGACTAGCTAGAAACTATGGCTACACCTTC. The full variable domain, with the rest looked up from reference TRBV29-1 and TRBJ1-2, is SAVISQKPSRDICQRGTSLTIQCQVDSQVTMMFWYRQQPGQSLTLIATANQGSEATYESGFVIDKFPISRPNLTFSTLTVSNMSPEDSSIYLCSVRLARNYGYTFGSGTRLTVV.

J is TRBJ2-7 and V is TRBV6-5; D is perhaps TRBD1 (6 bases). The CDR3 is 14 amino acids. In germline, CDR1 is MNHEY, CDR2 SVGAGI. The V gene lost 5 bases and the J gene lost 0 bases, with 11 bases spanning the gap. For the CDR3, the DNA is TGTGCCAGCAGTCTACGACAGGTCTCCTACGAGCAGTACTTC. Protein sequence: CASSLRQVSYEQYF.

This chain uses TRBV29-1 with TRBJ2-7; D might be TRBD1 (5 bases). CDR3 length: 14 residues. Trimming left V 0 bases short and J 2 bases short, with 11 bases between. Germline V lookup: CDR1 SQVTM, CDR2 ANQGSEA. In nucleotides, the CDR3 is TGCAGCGTTGAAGAAAGCGCAGGGCCCTACGAGCAGTACTTC. Translated: CSVEESAGPYEQYF.

This clone was counted only a few times. The chain is built from TRBV4-1 and TRBJ1-4; 7 bases match TRBD1. The CDR3 loop spans 16 amino acids. Germline loops: CDR1 MGHRA, CDR2 YSYEKL. The V segment lost 4 bases and the J segment 0 bases; nucleotides outside the gene matches: 5. CDR3 amino acids: CASSRGQAATNEKLFF. In DNA, the CDR3 is TGCGCCAGCAGCCGAGGACAGGCGGCAACTAATGAAAAACTGTTTTTT.

This clone was detected only once. This chain uses TRBV6-1 with TRBJ1-1; D may be TRBD1 (5 bases). Germline V gives CDR1 MNHNS, CDR2 SASEGT. The CDR3 is made up of 13 amino acids. In nucleotides, the CDR3 is TGTACCATCCTACAGGCTGGGAACACTGAAGCTTTCTTT. Translated, it gives CTILQAGNTEAFF.